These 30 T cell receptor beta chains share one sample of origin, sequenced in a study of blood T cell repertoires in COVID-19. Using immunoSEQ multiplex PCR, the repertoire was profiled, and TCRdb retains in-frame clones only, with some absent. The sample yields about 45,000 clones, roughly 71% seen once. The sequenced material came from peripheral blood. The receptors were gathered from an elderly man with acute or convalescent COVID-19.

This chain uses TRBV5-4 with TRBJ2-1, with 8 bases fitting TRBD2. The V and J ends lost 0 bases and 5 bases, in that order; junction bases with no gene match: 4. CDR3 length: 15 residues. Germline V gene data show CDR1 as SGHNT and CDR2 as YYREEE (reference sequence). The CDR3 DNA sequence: TGTGCCAGCAGCTTGGGGGGTAGCGGGGACAATGAGCAGTTCTTC. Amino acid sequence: CASSLGGSGDNEQFF.

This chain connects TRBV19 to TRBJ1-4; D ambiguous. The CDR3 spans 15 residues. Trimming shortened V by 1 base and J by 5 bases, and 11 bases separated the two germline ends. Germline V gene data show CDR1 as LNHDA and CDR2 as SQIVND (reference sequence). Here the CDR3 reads CASSIVLGANEKLFF. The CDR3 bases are TGTGCCAGTAGTATAGTCCTGGGCGCAAATGAAAAACTGTTTTTT.

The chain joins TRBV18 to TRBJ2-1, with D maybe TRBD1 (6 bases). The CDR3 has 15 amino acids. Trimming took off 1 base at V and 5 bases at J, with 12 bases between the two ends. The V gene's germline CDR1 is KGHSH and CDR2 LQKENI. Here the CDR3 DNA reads TGTGCCAGCTCACCACTCCAGGGGTGGGACAATGAGCAGTTCTTC. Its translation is CASSPLQGWDNEQFF.

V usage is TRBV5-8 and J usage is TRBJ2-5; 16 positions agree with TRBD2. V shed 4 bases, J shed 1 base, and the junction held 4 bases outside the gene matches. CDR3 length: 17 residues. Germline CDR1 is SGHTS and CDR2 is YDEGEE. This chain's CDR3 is CASSAGTSGGVQETQYF. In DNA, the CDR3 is TGTGCCAGCAGCGCCGGGACTAGCGGGGGGGTCCAAGAGACCCAGTACTTC.

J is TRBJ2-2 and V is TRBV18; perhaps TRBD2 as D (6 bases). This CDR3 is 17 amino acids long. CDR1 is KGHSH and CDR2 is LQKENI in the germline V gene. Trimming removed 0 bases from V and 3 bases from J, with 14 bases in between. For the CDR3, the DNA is TGTGCCAGCTCACCACCAGTCAGCGGGTTAGACACCGGGGAGCTGTTTTTT. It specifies CASSPPVSGLDTGELFF. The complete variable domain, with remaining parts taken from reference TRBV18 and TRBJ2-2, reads NAGVMQNPRHLVRRRGQEARLRCSPMKGHSHVYWYRQLPEEGLKFMVYLQKENIIDESGMPKERFSAEFPKEGPSILRIQQVVRGDSAAYFCASSPPVSGLDTGELFFGEGSRLTVL.

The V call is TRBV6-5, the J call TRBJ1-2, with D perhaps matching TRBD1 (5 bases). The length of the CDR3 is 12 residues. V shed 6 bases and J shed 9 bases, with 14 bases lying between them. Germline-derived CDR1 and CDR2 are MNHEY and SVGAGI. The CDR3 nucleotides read TGTGCCAGCAGCTCGACAGTTGGGAGCTACACCTTC. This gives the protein CASSSTVGSYTF.

Here the CDR3 DNA reads TGTGCCAGCAGCGTAGATCTGGGTTCGGGACAGGGGATCAATGAGCAGTTCTTC. Residues: CASSVDLGSGQGINEQFF. The chain carries TRBV9 and TRBJ2-1; the match to TRBD1 covers 10 bases. Per the germline V gene, CDR1 is SGDLS and CDR2 is YYNGEE. Trimming removed 0 bases from V and 6 bases from J; junction bases left unmatched: 12. The CDR3 is made up of 18 amino acids. Full variable domain (rest looked up from reference TRBV9 and TRBJ2-1): DSGVTQTPKHLITATGQRVTLRCSPRSGDLSVYWYQQSLDQGLQFLIQYYNGEERAKGNILERFSAQQFPDLHSELNLSSLELGDSALYFCASSVDLGSGQGINEQFFGPGTRLTVL.

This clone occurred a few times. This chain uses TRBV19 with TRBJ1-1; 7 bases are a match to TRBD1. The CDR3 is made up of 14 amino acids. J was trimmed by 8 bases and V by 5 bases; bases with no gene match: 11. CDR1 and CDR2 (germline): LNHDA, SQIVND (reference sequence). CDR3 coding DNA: TGTGCCAGTAGTCGGAACAGGGGAAGCGGGGAAGCTTTCTTT. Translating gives CASSRNRGSGEAFF.

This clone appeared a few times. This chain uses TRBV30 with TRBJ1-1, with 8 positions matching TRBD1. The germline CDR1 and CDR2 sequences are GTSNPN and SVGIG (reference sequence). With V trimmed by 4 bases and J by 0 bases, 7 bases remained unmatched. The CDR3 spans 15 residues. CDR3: CAWTRQGLMNTEAFF. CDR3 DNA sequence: TGTGCCTGGACCAGACAGGGGCTCATGAACACTGAAGCTTTCTTT.

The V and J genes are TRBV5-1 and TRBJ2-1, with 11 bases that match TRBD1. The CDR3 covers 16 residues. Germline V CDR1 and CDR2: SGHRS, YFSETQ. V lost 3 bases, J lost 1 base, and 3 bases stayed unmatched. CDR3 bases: TGCGCCAGCAGCTCCGGACAGGGGGCGTCCTACAATGAGCAGTTCTTC. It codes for CASSSGQGASYNEQFF.

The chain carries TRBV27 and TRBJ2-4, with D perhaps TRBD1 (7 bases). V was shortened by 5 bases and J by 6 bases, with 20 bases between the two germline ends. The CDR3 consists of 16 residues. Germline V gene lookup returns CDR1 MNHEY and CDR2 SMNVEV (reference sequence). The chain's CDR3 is CASSHRTGGAGNIQYF. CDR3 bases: TGTGCCAGCAGTCACCGGACAGGAGGGGCGGGAAACATTCAGTACTTC.

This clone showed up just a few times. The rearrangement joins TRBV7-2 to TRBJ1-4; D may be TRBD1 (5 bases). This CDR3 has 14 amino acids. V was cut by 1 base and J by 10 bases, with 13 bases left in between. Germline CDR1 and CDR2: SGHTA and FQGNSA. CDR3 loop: CASSLGQGSGKLFF. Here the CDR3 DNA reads TGTGCCAGCAGCTTAGGGCAGGGTAGCGGAAAACTGTTTTTT.

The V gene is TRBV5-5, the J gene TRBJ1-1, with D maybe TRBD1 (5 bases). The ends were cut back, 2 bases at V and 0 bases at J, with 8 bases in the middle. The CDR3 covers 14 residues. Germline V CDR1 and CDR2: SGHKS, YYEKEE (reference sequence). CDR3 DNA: TGTGCCAGCAGCTTAGGGGCAATGAACACTGAAGCTTTCTTT. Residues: CASSLGAMNTEAFF.

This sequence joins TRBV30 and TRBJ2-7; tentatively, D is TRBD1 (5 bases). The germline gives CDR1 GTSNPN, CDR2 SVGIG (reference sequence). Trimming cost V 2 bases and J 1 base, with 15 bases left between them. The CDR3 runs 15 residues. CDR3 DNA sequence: TGTGCCTGGAGTTTAGCTGGACAAGGGTCCTACGAGCAGTACTTC. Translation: CAWSLAGQGSYEQYF. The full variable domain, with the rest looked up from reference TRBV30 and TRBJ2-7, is SQTIHQWPATLVQPVGSPLSLECTVEGTSNPNLYWYRQAAGRGLQLLFYSVGIGQISSEVPQNLSASRPQDRQFILSSKKLLLSDSGFYLCAWSLAGQGSYEQYFGPGTRLTVT.

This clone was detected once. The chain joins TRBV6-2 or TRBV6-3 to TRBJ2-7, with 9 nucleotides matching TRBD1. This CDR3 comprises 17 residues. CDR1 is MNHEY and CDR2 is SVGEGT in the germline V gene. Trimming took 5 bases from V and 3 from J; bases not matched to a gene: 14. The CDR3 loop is CASSLLARRQGGYEQYF. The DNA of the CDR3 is TGTGCCAGCAGTCTCCTGGCCCGAAGACAGGGGGGCTACGAGCAGTACTTC.

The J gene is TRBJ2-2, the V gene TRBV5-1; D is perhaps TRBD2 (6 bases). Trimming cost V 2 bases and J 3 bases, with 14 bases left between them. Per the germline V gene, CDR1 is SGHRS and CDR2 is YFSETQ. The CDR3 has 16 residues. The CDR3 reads CASSFLPGLDTGELFF. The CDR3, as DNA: TGCGCCAGCAGCTTCCTTCCGGGACTCGACACCGGGGAGCTGTTTTTT. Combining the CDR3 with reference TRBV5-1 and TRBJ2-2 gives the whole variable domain KAGVTQTPRYLIKTRGQQVTLSCSPISGHRSVSWYQQTPGQGLQFLFEYFSETQRNKGNFPGRFSGRQFSNSRSEMNVSTLELGDSALYLCASSFLPGLDTGELFFGEGSRLTVL.

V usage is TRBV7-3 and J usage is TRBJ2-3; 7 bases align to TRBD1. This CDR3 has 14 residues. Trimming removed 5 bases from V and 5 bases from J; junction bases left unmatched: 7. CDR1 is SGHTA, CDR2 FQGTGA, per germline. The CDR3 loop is CASSQEGAGDTQYF. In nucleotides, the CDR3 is TGTGCCAGCAGCCAAGAGGGGGCAGGAGATACGCAGTATTTT.

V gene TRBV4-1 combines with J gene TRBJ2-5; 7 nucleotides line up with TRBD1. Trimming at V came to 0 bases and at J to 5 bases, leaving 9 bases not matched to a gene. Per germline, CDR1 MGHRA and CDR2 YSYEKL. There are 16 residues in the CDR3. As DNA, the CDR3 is TGCGCCAGCAGCCAAGATTCTGACAGGGTGGTGGAGACCCAGTACTTC. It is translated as CASSQDSDRVVETQYF.

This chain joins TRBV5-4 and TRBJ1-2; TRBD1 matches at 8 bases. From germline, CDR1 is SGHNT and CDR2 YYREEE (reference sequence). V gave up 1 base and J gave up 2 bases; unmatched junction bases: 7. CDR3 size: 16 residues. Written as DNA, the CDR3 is TGTGCCAGCAGCTTGCCGGCGGACAGGGTAAACTATGGCTACACCTTC. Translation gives CASSLPADRVNYGYTF.

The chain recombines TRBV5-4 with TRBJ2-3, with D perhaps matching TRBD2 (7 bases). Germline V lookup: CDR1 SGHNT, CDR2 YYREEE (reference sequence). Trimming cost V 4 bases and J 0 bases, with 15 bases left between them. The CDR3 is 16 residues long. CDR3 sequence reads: CASSAWAGASTDTQYF. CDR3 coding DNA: TGTGCCAGCAGCGCTTGGGCGGGGGCTAGCACAGATACGCAGTATTTT.

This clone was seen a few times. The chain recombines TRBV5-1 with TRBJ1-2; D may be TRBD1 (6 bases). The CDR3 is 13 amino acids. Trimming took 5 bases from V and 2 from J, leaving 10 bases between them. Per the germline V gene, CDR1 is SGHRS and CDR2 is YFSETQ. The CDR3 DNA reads TGCGCCAGCAGGACGGACAGAAACTATGGCTACACCTTC. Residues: CASRTDRNYGYTF.

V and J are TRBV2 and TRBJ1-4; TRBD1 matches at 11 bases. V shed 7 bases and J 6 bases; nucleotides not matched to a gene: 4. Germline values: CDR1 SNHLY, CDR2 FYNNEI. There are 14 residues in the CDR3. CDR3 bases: TGTGCCAGCAAGCCGGGACAGGGGGATGAAAAACTGTTTTTT. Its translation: CASKPGQGDEKLFF.

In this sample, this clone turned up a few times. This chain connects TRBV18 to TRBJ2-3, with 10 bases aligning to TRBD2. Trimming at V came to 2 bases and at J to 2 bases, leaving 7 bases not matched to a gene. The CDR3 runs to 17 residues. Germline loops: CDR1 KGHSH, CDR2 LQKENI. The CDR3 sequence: CASSPTGLAESTDTQYF. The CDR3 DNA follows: TGTGCCAGCTCACCAACAGGACTAGCGGAGTCCACAGATACGCAGTATTTT.

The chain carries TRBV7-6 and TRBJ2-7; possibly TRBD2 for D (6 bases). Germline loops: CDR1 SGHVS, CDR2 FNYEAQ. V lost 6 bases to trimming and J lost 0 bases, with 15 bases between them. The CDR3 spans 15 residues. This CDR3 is CASSLGLANSYEQYF. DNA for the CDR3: TGTGCCAGCAGTCTGGGCCTAGCGAACTCCTACGAGCAGTACTTC. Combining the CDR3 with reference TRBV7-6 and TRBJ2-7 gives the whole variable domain GAGVSQSPRYKVTKRGQDVALRCDPISGHVSLYWYRQALGQGPEFLTYFNYEAQQDKSGLPNDRFSAERPEGSISTLTIQRTEQRDSAMYRCASSLGLANSYEQYFGPGTRLTVT.

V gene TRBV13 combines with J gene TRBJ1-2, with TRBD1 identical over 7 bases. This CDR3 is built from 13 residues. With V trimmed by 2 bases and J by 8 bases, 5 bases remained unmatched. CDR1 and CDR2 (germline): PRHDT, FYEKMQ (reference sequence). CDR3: CASSLNRGRGYTF. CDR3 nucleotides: TGTGCCAGCAGCTTAAACAGGGGTAGGGGCTACACCTTC.

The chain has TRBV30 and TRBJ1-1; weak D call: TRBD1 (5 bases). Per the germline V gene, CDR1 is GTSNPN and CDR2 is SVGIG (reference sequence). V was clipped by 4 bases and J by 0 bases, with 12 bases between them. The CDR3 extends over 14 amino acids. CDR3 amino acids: CAWMGHLMNTEAFF. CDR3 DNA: TGTGCCTGGATGGGGCACTTAATGAACACTGAAGCTTTCTTT.

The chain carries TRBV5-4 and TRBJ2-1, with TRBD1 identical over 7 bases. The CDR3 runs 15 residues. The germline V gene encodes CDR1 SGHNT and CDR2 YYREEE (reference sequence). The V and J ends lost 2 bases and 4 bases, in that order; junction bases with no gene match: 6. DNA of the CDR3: TGTGCCAGCAGCTTACAGGGGTGGGAGTACAATGAGCAGTTCTTC. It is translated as CASSLQGWEYNEQFF.

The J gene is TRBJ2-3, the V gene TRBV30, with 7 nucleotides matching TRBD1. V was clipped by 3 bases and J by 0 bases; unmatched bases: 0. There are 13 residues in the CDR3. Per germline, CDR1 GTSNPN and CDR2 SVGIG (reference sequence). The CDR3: CAWSRGSTDTQYF. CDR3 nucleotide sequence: TGTGCCTGGAGCAGGGGGAGCACAGATACGCAGTATTTT.

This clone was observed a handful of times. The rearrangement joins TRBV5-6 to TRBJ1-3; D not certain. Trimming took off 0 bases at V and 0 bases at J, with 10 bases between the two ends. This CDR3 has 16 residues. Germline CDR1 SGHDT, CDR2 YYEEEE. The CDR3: CASSLAYPGSGNTIYF. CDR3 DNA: TGTGCCAGCAGCTTGGCTTACCCGGGCTCTGGAAACACCATATATTTT.

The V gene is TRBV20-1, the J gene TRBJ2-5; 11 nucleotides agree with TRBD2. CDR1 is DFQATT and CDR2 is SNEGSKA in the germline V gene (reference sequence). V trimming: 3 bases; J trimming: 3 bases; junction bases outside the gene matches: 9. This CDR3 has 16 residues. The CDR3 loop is CSASLPGLAGEETQYF. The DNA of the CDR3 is TGCAGTGCTAGTCTCCCCGGACTAGCGGGCGAAGAGACCCAGTACTTC.